One sample yielded the 22 T cell receptor beta chains listed below, sequenced in a study of T cell responses to AZD1222 COVID-19 vaccine. This table comes from immunoSEQ multiplex PCR, and its TCRdb copy is limited to in-frame clones, with some not included. Seen here are about 160,000 clones, about 90% observed once, and the top ten hold 1% to 1.4%. The sample consisted of peripheral blood, taken 28 days after the second AZD1222 dose. The receptors come from an adult who received the AZD1222 COVID-19 vaccine.

The chain employs TRBV5-1 and TRBJ1-3; D gene uncertain. CDR1 and CDR2 from the germline V gene are SGHRS and YFSETQ. The V gene lost 2 bases and the J gene lost 0 bases, with 3 bases spanning the gap. The CDR3 extends over 13 amino acids. The CDR3 DNA sequence: TGCGCCAGCAGCTTTAACTCTGGAAACACCATATATTTT. Its translation is CASSFNSGNTIYF.

This clone was counted only a few times. The chain combines TRBV29-1 with TRBJ1-2; TRBD1 matches 10 bases. The CDR3 length is 15 residues. V lost 4 bases to trimming and J lost 3 bases; unmatched junction nucleotides: 8. CDR1 and CDR2 from the germline V gene are SQVTM and ANQGSEA. CDR3 coding DNA: TGCAGCGTTGGCGCTGGTGGGACAGGGGACTATGGCTACACCTTC. Translating gives CSVGAGGTGDYGYTF.

In regard to this clone: One junction end disagrees with the germline gene, perhaps due to a read error. This chain joins TRBV18 and TRBJ1-6, with 7 bases lining up with TRBD1. Germline assignment: CDR1 KGHSH and CDR2 LQKENI. The CDR3 is 14 amino acids. The DNA for the CDR3 is TGTGCCAGCTCAACACCGGGACAGAATTCACCCCTCCACTTT. It encodes CASSTPGQNSPLHF.

The chain employs TRBV4-1 and TRBJ1-5, with a tentative D call TRBD1 (5 bases). Germline CDR1 and CDR2: MGHRA and YSYEKL. Trimming took 5 bases from V and 1 from J, leaving 15 bases between them. The CDR3 is made up of 16 amino acids. CDR3: CASSERPGLSNQPQHF. CDR3 nucleotides: TGCGCCAGCAGCGAAAGGCCGGGGCTAAGCAATCAGCCCCAGCATTTT.

Only one count was recorded for this clone. The rearrangement joins TRBV30 to TRBJ2-2; TRBD2 matches at 11 bases. This CDR3 comprises 16 residues. V lost 0 bases to trimming and J lost 6 bases; unmatched junction nucleotides: 6. Germline CDR1 is GTSNPN and CDR2 is SVGIG (reference sequence). CDR3 bases: TGTGCCTGGAGTGTTGGGCTAGCGGGGGGATCCGGGGAGCTGTTTTTT. Amino acid sequence: CAWSVGLAGGSGELFF.

Concerning this clone itself: The same CDR3 arises from other DNA sequences in this sample as well. The rearrangement joins TRBV5-4 to TRBJ1-5; no clear D gene. V lost 0 bases and J lost 3, with 4 bases in between. The CDR3 contains 13 residues. Germline CDR1 and CDR2: SGHNT and YYREEE (reference sequence). DNA for the CDR3: TGTGCCAGCAGCTTGGACTCCAATCAGCCCCAGCATTTT. Amino acid sequence: CASSLDSNQPQHF.

J is TRBJ2-3 and V is TRBV20-1, with unresolved D. Between the trimmed V and J ends, which lost 3 bases and 14 bases, there was a span of 9 bases. This CDR3 is built from 9 residues. In germline, CDR1 is DFQATT, CDR2 SNEGSKA (reference sequence). CDR3 sequence: CSASTSGYF. Written as DNA, the CDR3 is TGCAGTGCTAGTACGTCCGGGTATTTT.

The chain carries TRBV18 and TRBJ2-3; TRBD2 matches 9 bases. CDR1 and CDR2 (germline): KGHSH, LQKENI. The CDR3 is made up of 15 amino acids. V gave up 1 base and J gave up 1 base; unmatched junction bases: 0. CDR3 sequence: CASSPLAGGTDTQYF. For the CDR3, the DNA is TGTGCCAGCTCACCACTAGCGGGGGGCACAGATACGCAGTATTTT.

The V gene is TRBV27, the J gene TRBJ1-2; TRBD1 agrees at 8 bases. CDR1 and CDR2 (germline): MNHEY, SMNVEV (reference sequence). V trimming: 6 bases; J trimming: 2 bases; junction bases outside the gene matches: 14. This CDR3 has 17 amino acids. The CDR3, as DNA: TGTGCCAGCAGCCACCTTGGACAGGGAGTGTTGAACTATGGCTACACCTTC. This encodes CASSHLGQGVLNYGYTF.

The chain uses TRBV6-5 and TRBJ1-2; 8 nucleotides agree with TRBD1. J gave up 3 bases and V 8 bases, and 5 bases lay outside the gene matches. Germline CDR1 MNHEY, CDR2 SVGAGI. The CDR3 extends over 13 amino acids. The CDR3 bases are TGTGCCAGCGGGCAGGGGGCTTACTATGGCTACACCTTC. Translated, it gives CASGQGAYYGYTF.

The V gene is TRBV5-1, the J gene TRBJ1-2; D is possibly TRBD1 (6 bases). Trimming took off 2 bases at V and 4 bases at J, with 18 bases between the two ends. CDR1 is SGHRS, CDR2 YFSETQ, per germline. CDR3 size: 16 residues. The CDR3 DNA sequence: TGCGCCAGCAGCTTAGGGCCCCCACAGGGTAGCTATGGCTACACCTTC. Translated, it gives CASSLGPPQGSYGYTF.

This chain connects TRBV10-3 to TRBJ1-3, with no clear D. This CDR3 has 14 residues. V lost 3 bases and J 0 bases, leaving 6 bases between the germline ends. From germline, CDR1 is ENHRY and CDR2 SYGVKD. The CDR3: CAISEGDSGNTIYF. The CDR3 nucleotides are TGTGCCATCAGTGAAGGAGACTCTGGAAACACCATATATTTT.

The chain employs TRBV2 and TRBJ1-1; TRBD1 agrees at 7 bases. In germline, CDR1 is SNHLY, CDR2 FYNNEI. Trimming removed 8 bases from V and 0 bases from J; junction bases left unmatched: 9. The CDR3 has 15 residues. CDR3 sequence reads: CASYHGDSLNTEAFF. As DNA, the CDR3 is TGTGCCAGCTATCATGGGGACAGCTTGAACACTGAAGCTTTCTTT. Full variable domain (outside the CDR3, taken from reference TRBV2 and TRBJ1-1): EPEVTQTPSHQVTQMGQEVILRCVPISNHLYFYWYRQILGQKVEFLVSFYNNEISEKSEIFDDQFSVERPDGSNFTLKIRSTKLEDSAMYFCASYHGDSLNTEAFFGQGTRLTVV.

V and J are TRBV7-2 and TRBJ1-5; D gene unclear. CDR1 and CDR2 (germline): SGHTA, FQGNSA. This CDR3 has 15 residues. Trimming removed 3 bases at V and 0 bases at J, with 9 bases between. CDR3 sequence (DNA): TGTGCCAGCAGCTTGGGCCCCTATAGCAATCAGCCCCAGCATTTT. It encodes CASSLGPYSNQPQHF. The full variable domain, in which reference TRBV7-2 and TRBJ1-5 provide the parts outside the CDR3, is GAGVSQSPSNKVTEKGKDVELRCDPISGHTALYWYRQSLGQGLEFLIYFQGNSAPDKSGLPSDRFSAERTGGSVSTLTIQRTQQEDSAVYLCASSLGPYSNQPQHFGDGTRLSIL.

The rearrangement uses TRBV19 and TRBJ1-1; 9 bases match TRBD1. The CDR3 covers 12 residues. V lost 7 bases and J lost 5; bases outside the gene matches: 2. Germline V gene sequence: CDR1 LNHDA, CDR2 SQIVND (reference sequence). The CDR3 region is CASTDRGTEAFF. CDR3 in DNA: TGTGCCAGTACGGACAGGGGAACTGAAGCTTTCTTT.

This chain links TRBV7-2 with TRBJ2-5, with a tentative D call TRBD2 (5 bases). The V gene's germline CDR1 is SGHTA and CDR2 FQGNSA. The V end was cut by 1 base, the J end by 9 bases, with 15 bases between. The CDR3 spans 14 residues. The DNA for the CDR3 is TGTGCCAGCAGCTTAGTGGCTGGGAGTCGGTCCCAGTACTTC. Its protein product is CASSLVAGSRSQYF.

The chain is built from TRBV6-5 and TRBJ1-2; D is unclear. Germline V CDR1 and CDR2: MNHEY, SVGAGI. Trimming took 5 bases from V and 4 from J, leaving 17 bases between them. The CDR3 extends over 15 amino acids. The CDR3 bases are TGTGCCAGCAGTAACCCGTTCACAGTCTCCTATGGCTACACCTTC. Translation: CASSNPFTVSYGYTF.

This clone was recorded once. The chain joins TRBV30 to TRBJ1-2; D unclear. This CDR3 contains 13 residues. Germline V gene data show CDR1 as GTSNPN and CDR2 as SVGIG (reference sequence). The V end was cut by 1 base, the J end by 4 bases, with 10 bases between. The CDR3 here is CAWSGGMGYGYTF. In nucleotides, the CDR3 is TGTGCCTGGAGTGGAGGGATGGGCTATGGCTACACCTTC.

This chain uses TRBV10-3 with TRBJ2-1; 7 bases agree with TRBD1. Germline values: CDR1 ENHRY, CDR2 SYGVKD. With 7 bases clipped from V and 8 bases from J, the junction kept 11 bases outside the gene matches. The length of the CDR3 is 14 residues. DNA for the CDR3: TGTGCCATCAAGGGTCCGACAGGGCAAGATGAGCAGTTCTTC. This gives the protein CAIKGPTGQDEQFF.

The CDR3 sequence: CASSPGGQSNSPLHF. CDR3 DNA sequence: TGTGCCAGCTCCCCGGGGGGACAGTCTAATTCACCCCTCCACTTT. V is TRBV18 and J is TRBJ1-6, with TRBD1 matching over 7 bases. This CDR3 contains 15 residues. CDR1 and CDR2 from the germline V gene are KGHSH and LQKENI. V gave up 6 bases and J gave up 6 bases; unmatched junction bases: 8. Using reference TRBV18 and TRBJ1-6 for the parts outside the CDR3, the full variable domain is NAGVMQNPRHLVRRRGQEARLRCSPMKGHSHVYWYRQLPEEGLKFMVYLQKENIIDESGMPKERFSAEFPKEGPSILRIQQVVRGDSAAYFCASSPGGQSNSPLHFGNGTRLTVT.

The sample holds one count of this clone. The rearrangement uses TRBV6-5 and TRBJ2-7; 9 bases match TRBD1. The V and J ends lost 6 bases and 2 bases, in that order; junction bases with no gene match: 8. Germline values: CDR1 MNHEY, CDR2 SVGAGI. The CDR3 is made up of 15 amino acids. The CDR3 is CASRLLGTGTYEQYF. CDR3 coding DNA: TGTGCCAGCAGACTGTTGGGGACAGGGACCTACGAGCAGTACTTC.

The chain is built from TRBV24-1 and TRBJ1-2; D call uncertain. The CDR3 spans 10 residues. Trimming took 8 bases from V and 8 from J, leaving 8 bases between them. Germline CDR1 KGHDR, CDR2 SFDVKD. The CDR3, as DNA: TGTGCCACCAACTCGAAAGGCTACACCTTC. This encodes CATNSKGYTF.